This passage covers 19 T cell receptor beta chains from one sample sequenced in a study of CD8 T cells in Susac syndrome. Reverse transcription used roughly 0.45 to 1 ug RNA and random hexamers. From the immunoSEQ multiplex PCR reads, TCRdb called clonotypes with MiXCR, one entry per CDR3 protein. The sample contains approximately 280,000 distinct CDR3 sequences, around 84% of which appear only once. The material sequenced was CD8+ T cells from PBMCs. These receptors were collected from a human donor with multiple sclerosis.

The rearrangement links TRBV5-1 to TRBJ2-3; 8 nucleotides align to TRBD2. The V gene end was trimmed by 0 bases and the J gene end by 5 bases; junction bases not matched to a gene: 5. Germline loops: CDR1 SGHRS, CDR2 YFSETQ. There are 15 residues in the CDR3. CDR3 sequence reads: CASSLDTREEDTQYF. Here the CDR3 DNA reads TGCGCCAGCAGCTTGGACACGCGGGAGGAAGATACGCAGTATTTT.

The chain uses TRBV6-1 and TRBJ2-1; 7 nucleotides agree with TRBD2. Germline CDR1 MNHNS, CDR2 SASEGT. The CDR3 spans 18 residues. V dropped 6 bases and J dropped 0; count of bases not matched to a gene: 14. CDR3 in DNA: TGTGCCAGCAGGCCGCGTGGTAGCGGGCTAAGCTCCTACAATGAGCAGTTCTTC. Translating gives CASRPRGSGLSSYNEQFF.

The chain links TRBV29-1 to TRBJ2-1; tentative D call: TRBD2 (5 bases). Trimming stripped 7 bases from V and 10 bases from J, with 17 bases between. Looked up from germline, CDR1 is SQVTM and CDR2 is ANQGSEA. The CDR3 length is 12 residues. CDR3 in DNA: TGCAGCGGGGTATGGACTGGAAACGAGCAGTTCTTC. This sequence encodes CSGVWTGNEQFF.

The chain employs TRBV12-3 or TRBV12-4 and TRBJ2-7; D is possibly TRBD1 (5 bases). V was cut by 1 base and J by 3 bases, with 7 bases left in between. This CDR3 comprises 13 residues. The CDR3 region has the DNA TGTGCCAGCAGTTTAGGACAGTACTACGAGCAGTACTTC. Protein sequence: CASSLGQYYEQYF.

This clonotype was recorded only once. This chain links TRBV27 with TRBJ2-5, with D tentatively TRBD1 or TRBD2 (5 bases each). The CDR3 spans 12 residues. The germline V and J ends were trimmed by 5 bases and 5 bases, with 9 bases remaining between them. The germline gives CDR1 MNHEY, CDR2 SMNVEV (reference sequence). The CDR3 protein is CASSGREETQYF. The CDR3 bases are TGTGCCAGCAGTGGCAGGGAGGAGACCCAGTACTTC.

This rearrangement joins TRBV28 to TRBJ1-5; D not certain. V was clipped by 3 bases and J by 7 bases, with 10 bases between them. There are 13 residues in the CDR3. Per the germline V gene, CDR1 is MDHEN and CDR2 is SYDVKM. The CDR3 coding sequence is TGTGCCAGCAGTTTTTACAGAACCCAGCCCCAGCATTTT. Translation: CASSFYRTQPQHF.

The CDR3 region has the DNA TGTGCCAGCTCACCAGGGGGCGCAGGCTATGGCTACACCTTC. It yields the protein CASSPGGAGYGYTF. The V call is TRBV18, the J call TRBJ1-2; D perhaps matches TRBD1 (6 bases). Germline assignment: CDR1 KGHSH and CDR2 LQKENI. V was shortened by 2 bases and J by 4 bases, with 11 bases between the two germline ends. The CDR3 extends over 14 amino acids.

The V call is TRBV4-1, the J call TRBJ1-2, with a possible D match to TRBD1 (5 bases). Trimming stripped 0 bases from V and 7 bases from J, with 15 bases between. The germline gives CDR1 MGHRA, CDR2 YSYEKL. CDR3 length: 15 residues. The CDR3 coding sequence is TGCGCCAGCAGCCAAGATCAGGGCTTAAAGGGTGGCTACACCTTC. Translated, it gives CASSQDQGLKGGYTF.

The rearrangement joins TRBV5-6 to TRBJ2-1; D is unresolved. Germline V gene sequence: CDR1 SGHDT, CDR2 YYEEEE. V gave up 0 bases and J gave up 10 bases, with 8 bases separating them. The CDR3 is made up of 12 amino acids. The CDR3 sequence: CASSLGSREQFF. CDR3 bases: TGTGCCAGCAGCTTGGGGTCCCGAGAGCAGTTCTTC. The complete variable domain, with remaining parts taken from reference TRBV5-6 and TRBJ2-1, reads DAGVTQSPTHLIKTRGQQVTLRCSPKSGHDTVSWYQQALGQGPQFIFQYYEEEERQRGNFPDRFSGHQFPNYSSELNVNALLLGDSALYLCASSLGSREQFFGPGTRLTVL.

This rearrangement joins TRBV4-1 to TRBJ2-7, with 7 bases lining up with TRBD2. The CDR3 covers 14 residues. V lost 3 bases, J lost 3 bases, and 5 bases stayed unmatched. From germline, CDR1 is MGHRA and CDR2 YSYEKL. CDR3 protein: CASSQGTIYYEQYF. The CDR3 nucleotides are TGCGCCAGCAGCCAGGGGACTATATACTACGAGCAGTACTTC.

The chain carries TRBV3-1 and TRBJ2-7, with D possibly TRBD2 on 5 matching bases. Germline V lookup: CDR1 LGHDT, CDR2 YNNKEL (reference sequence). Trimming removed 5 bases at V and 3 bases at J, with 20 bases between. The CDR3 covers 16 residues. The CDR3 sequence is CASSGRGSLKIYEQYF. The CDR3 coding sequence is TGTGCCAGCAGCGGACGAGGGTCCCTGAAAATCTACGAGCAGTACTTC.

This clonotype came up once. The chain has TRBV27 and TRBJ1-1; maybe TRBD1 (5 bases). The CDR3 spans 15 residues. The germline V gene has CDR1 MNHEY and CDR2 SMNVEV (reference sequence). V shed 2 bases and J shed 4 bases, with 14 bases lying between them. Here the CDR3 DNA reads TGTGCCAGCAGTTTAAGCAGGGCCGCGATCACTGAAGCTTTCTTT. It codes for CASSLSRAAITEAFF.

This rearrangement joins TRBV27 to TRBJ1-5; D is unresolved. Trimming shortened V by 4 bases and J by 7 bases, and 14 bases separated the two germline ends. The CDR3 consists of 14 residues. Germline V gene data show CDR1 as MNHEY and CDR2 as SMNVEV (reference sequence). CDR3 sequence reads: CASSSGRSSQPQHF. The DNA of the CDR3 is TGTGCCAGCAGTTCAGGCAGGTCTAGCCAGCCCCAGCATTTT.

The rearrangement links TRBV23-1 to TRBJ2-7, with TRBD1 as a possible D gene (6 bases). TRBV23-1 counts as an open reading frame of uncertain function. Trimming pared 0 bases from V and 5 bases from J, leaving 11 bases between. The CDR3 covers 14 residues. This chain's CDR3 is CASSQSNRVDEQYF. The CDR3 nucleotides are TGCGCCAGCAGTCAATCCAACAGGGTGGACGAGCAGTACTTC.

Here the CDR3 DNA reads TGTGCCAGCAGTTTATGGCGGGAGAACACCGGGGAGCTGTTTTTT. Translated, it gives CASSLWRENTGELFF. This chain connects TRBV28 to TRBJ2-2; D perhaps matches TRBD2 (6 bases). The CDR3 loop spans 15 amino acids. V dropped 0 bases and J dropped 1 base, with 6 bases sitting between them. Germline V CDR1 and CDR2: MDHEN, SYDVKM.

This clonotype was observed once. This chain joins TRBV28 and TRBJ2-5; weak D call: TRBD1 (6 bases). Germline CDR1 and CDR2: MDHEN and SYDVKM. V lost 5 bases to trimming and J lost 1 base, with 14 bases between them. This CDR3 contains 15 residues. The CDR3 coding sequence is TGTGCCAGCAGTATCTACAGGGTGGGCCAAGAGACCCAGTACTTC. Its translation is CASSIYRVGQETQYF.

The chain recombines TRBV7-3 with TRBJ2-3; no clear D gene. Trimming removed 2 bases at V and 0 bases at J, with 9 bases between. Germline V gene data show CDR1 as SGHTA and CDR2 as FQGTGA. The CDR3 totals 15 residues. The DNA for the CDR3 is TGTGCCAGCAGCTTAGCGGTATTGAGCACAGATACGCAGTATTTT. Its protein product is CASSLAVLSTDTQYF. The full variable domain, in which reference TRBV7-3 and TRBJ2-3 provide the parts outside the CDR3, is GAGVSQTPSNKVTEKGKYVELRCDPISGHTALYWYRQSLGQGPEFLIYFQGTGAADDSGLPNDRFFAVRPEGSVSTLKIQRTERGDSAVYLCASSLAVLSTDTQYFGPGTRLTVL.

J is TRBJ1-1 and V is TRBV27, with 9 bases identical to TRBD1. CDR1 is MNHEY and CDR2 is SMNVEV in the germline V gene (reference sequence). J was trimmed by 3 bases and V by 7 bases; bases with no gene match: 9. The CDR3 runs to 15 residues. The CDR3 loop is CASNVGTGGYTEAFF. CDR3 nucleotides: TGTGCCAGCAACGTAGGAACAGGGGGCTACACTGAAGCTTTCTTT.

V is TRBV2 and J is TRBJ1-1; unclear D gene. Looked up from germline, CDR1 is SNHLY and CDR2 is FYNNEI. The length of the CDR3 is 13 residues. V gave up 5 bases and J gave up 4 bases, with 11 bases separating them. CDR3 region: CASSITGTTEAFF. The CDR3 coding sequence is TGTGCCAGCAGTATTACGGGAACCACTGAAGCTTTCTTT.